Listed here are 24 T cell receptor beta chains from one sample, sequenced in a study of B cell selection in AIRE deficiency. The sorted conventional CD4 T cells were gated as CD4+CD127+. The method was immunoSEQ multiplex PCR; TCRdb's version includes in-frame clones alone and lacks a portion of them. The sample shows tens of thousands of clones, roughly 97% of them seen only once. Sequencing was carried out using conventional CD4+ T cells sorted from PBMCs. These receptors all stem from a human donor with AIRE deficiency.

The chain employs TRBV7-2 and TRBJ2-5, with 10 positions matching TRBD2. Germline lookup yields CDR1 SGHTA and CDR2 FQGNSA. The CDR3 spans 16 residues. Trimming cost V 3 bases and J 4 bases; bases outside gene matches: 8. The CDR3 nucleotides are TGTGCCAGCAGCTTCCCCGGACTAGCGGTATCAGAGACCCAGTACTTC. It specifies CASSFPGLAVSETQYF. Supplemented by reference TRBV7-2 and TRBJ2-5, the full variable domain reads GAGVSQSPSNKVTEKGKDVELRCDPISGHTALYWYRQSLGQGLEFLIYFQGNSAPDKSGLPSDRFSAERTGGSVSTLTIQRTQQEDSAVYLCASSFPGLAVSETQYFGPGTRLLVL.

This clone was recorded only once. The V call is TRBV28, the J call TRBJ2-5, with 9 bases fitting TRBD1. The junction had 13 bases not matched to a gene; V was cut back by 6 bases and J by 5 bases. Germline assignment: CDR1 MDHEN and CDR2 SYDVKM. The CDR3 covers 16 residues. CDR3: CASRTGTGYGRETQYF. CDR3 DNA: TGTGCCAGCAGAACCGGGACAGGGTATGGCCGGGAGACCCAGTACTTC.

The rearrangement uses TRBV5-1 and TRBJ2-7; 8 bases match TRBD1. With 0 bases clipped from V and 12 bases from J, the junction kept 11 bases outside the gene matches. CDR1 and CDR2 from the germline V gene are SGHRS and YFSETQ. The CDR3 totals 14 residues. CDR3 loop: CASSLVGQDSGWYF. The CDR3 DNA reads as TGCGCCAGCAGCTTGGTGGGACAGGACTCGGGGTGGTACTTC.

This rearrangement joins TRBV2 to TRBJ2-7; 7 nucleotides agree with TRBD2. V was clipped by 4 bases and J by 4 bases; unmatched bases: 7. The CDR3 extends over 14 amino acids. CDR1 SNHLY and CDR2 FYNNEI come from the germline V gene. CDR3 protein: CASSGRREGYEQYF. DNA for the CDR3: TGTGCCAGCAGTGGTCGGAGGGAGGGTTACGAGCAGTACTTC.

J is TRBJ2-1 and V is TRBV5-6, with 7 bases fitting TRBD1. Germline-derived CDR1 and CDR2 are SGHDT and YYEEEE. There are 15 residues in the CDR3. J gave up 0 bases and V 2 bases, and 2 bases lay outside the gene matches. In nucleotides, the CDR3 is TGTGCCAGCAGCTTAGGGACAGCCTCCTACAATGAGCAGTTCTTC. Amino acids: CASSLGTASYNEQFF.

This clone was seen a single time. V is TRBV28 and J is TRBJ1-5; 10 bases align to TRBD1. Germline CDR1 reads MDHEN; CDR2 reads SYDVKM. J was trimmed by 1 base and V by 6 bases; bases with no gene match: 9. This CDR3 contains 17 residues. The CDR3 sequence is CASRQAGTGDSNQPQHF. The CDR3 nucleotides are TGTGCCAGCAGACAAGCCGGGACAGGGGACAGCAATCAGCCCCAGCATTTT.

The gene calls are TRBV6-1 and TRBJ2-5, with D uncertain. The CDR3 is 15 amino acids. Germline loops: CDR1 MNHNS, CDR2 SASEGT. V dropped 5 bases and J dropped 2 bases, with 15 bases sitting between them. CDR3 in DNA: TGTGCCAGCAGTCAGACGCGACGCCTTCAAGAGACCCAGTACTTC. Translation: CASSQTRRLQETQYF.

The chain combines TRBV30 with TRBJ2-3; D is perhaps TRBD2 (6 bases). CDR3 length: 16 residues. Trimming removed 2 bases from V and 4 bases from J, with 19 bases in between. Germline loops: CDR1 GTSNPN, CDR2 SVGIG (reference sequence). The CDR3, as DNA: TGTGCCTGGAGTTTACTCTGGGGGGTTAGGGCAGATACGCAGTATTTT. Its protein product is CAWSLLWGVRADTQYF.

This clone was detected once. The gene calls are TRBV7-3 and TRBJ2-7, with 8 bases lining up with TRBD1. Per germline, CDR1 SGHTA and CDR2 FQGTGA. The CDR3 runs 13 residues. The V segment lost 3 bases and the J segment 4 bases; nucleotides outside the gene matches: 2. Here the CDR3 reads CASSFGTGYEQYF. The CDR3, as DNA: TGTGCCAGCAGCTTCGGGACAGGTTACGAGCAGTACTTC.

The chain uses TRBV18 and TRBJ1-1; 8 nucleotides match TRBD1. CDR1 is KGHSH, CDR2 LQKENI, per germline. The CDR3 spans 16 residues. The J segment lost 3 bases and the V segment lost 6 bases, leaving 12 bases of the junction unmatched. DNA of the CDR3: TGTGCCAGCTCGGAGGGACAGGCCATAGAACACACTGAAGCTTTCTTT. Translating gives CASSEGQAIEHTEAFF.

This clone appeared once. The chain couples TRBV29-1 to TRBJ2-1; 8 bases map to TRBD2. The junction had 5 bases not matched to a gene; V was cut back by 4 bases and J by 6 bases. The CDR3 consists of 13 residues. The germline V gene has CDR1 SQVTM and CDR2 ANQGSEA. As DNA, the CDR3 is TGCAGCGTTGTTGGACTAGCCCTCAATGAGCAGTTCTTC. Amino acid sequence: CSVVGLALNEQFF.

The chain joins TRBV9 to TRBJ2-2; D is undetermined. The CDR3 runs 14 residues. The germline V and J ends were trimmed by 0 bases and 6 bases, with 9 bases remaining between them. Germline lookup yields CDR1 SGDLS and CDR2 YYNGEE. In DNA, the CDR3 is TGTGCCAGCAGCGTAGTGGGGTGGGCCGGGGAGCTGTTTTTT. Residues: CASSVVGWAGELFF.

CDR3 bases: TGTGCCAGCAGCTGGGCGGGACAGTTTAATTCACCCCTCCACTTT. Protein: CASSWAGQFNSPLHF. This chain links TRBV5-4 with TRBJ1-6; 7 nucleotides agree with TRBD1. Germline lookup yields CDR1 SGHNT and CDR2 YYREEE (reference sequence). The CDR3 sequence is 15 residues long. With 3 bases clipped from V and 6 bases from J, the junction kept 6 bases outside the gene matches.

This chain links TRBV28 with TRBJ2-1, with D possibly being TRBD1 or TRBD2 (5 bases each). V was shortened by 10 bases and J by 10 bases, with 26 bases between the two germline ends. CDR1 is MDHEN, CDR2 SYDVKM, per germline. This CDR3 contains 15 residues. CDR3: CATNRDLVGFMEQFF. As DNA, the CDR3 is TGTGCCACCAACCGGGACCTCGTCGGGTTCATGGAGCAGTTCTTC.

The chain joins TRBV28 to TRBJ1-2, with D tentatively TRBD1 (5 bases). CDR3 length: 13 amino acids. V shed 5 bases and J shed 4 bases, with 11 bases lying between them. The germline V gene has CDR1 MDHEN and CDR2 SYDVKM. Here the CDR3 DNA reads TGTGCCAGCAGTACGGGGGGGGTCTATGGCTACACCTTC. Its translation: CASSTGGVYGYTF.

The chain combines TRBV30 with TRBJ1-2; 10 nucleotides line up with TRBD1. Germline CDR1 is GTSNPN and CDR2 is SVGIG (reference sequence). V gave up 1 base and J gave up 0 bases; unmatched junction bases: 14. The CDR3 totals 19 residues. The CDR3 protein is CAWSGPWGQGILANYGYTF. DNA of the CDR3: TGTGCCTGGAGTGGCCCCTGGGGACAGGGGATATTGGCTAACTATGGCTACACCTTC.

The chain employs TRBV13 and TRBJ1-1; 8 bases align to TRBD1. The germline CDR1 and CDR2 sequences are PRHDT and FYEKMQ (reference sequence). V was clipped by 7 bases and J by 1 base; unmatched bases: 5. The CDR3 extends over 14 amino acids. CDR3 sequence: CASNLDRANTEAFF. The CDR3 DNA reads TGTGCCAGCAACCTGGACAGGGCGAACACTGAAGCTTTCTTT.

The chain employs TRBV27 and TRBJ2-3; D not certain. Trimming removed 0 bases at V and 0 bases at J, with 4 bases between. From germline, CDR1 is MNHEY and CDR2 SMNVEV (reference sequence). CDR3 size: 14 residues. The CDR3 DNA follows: TGTGCCAGCAGTTTATCCATCAGCACAGATACGCAGTATTTT. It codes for CASSLSISTDTQYF.

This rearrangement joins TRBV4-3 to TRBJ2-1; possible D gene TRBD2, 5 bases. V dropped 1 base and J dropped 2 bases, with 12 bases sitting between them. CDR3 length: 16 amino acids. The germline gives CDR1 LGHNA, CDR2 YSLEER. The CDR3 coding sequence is TGCGCCAGCAGCCAAGTGGTTAGCGAGGCCTACAATGAGCAGTTCTTC. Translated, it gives CASSQVVSEAYNEQFF.

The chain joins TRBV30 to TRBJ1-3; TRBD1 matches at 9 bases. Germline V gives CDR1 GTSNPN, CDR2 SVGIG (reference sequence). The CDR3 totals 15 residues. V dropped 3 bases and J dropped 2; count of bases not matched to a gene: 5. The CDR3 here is CAWSYRQGAGNTIYF. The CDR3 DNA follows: TGTGCCTGGAGCTACCGACAGGGGGCTGGAAACACCATATATTTT.

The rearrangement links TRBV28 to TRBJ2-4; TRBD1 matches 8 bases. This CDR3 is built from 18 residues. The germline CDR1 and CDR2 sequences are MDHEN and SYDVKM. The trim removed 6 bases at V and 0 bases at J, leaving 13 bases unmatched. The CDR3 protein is CASSLGQAYTLAKNIQYF. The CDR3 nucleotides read TGTGCCAGCAGCTTGGGACAGGCTTATACTTTAGCCAAAAACATTCAGTACTTC. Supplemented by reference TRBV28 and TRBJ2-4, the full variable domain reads DVKVTQSSRYLVKRTGEKVFLECVQDMDHENMFWYRQDPGLGLRLIYFSYDVKMKEKGDIPEGYSVSREKKERFSLILESASTNQTSMYLCASSLGQAYTLAKNIQYFGAGTRLSVL.

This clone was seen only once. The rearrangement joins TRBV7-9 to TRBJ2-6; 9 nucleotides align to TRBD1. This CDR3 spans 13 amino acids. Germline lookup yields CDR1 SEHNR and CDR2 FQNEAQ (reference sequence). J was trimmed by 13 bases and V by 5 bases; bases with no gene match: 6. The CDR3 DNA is TGTGCCAGCAGCAGGGACAGGGTAGCGGTCCTGACTTTC. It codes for CASSRDRVAVLTF.

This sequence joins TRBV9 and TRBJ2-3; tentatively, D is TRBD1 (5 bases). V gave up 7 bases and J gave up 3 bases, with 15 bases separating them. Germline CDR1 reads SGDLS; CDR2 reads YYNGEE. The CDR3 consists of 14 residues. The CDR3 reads CASRPGYTTDTQYF. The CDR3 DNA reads TGTGCCAGCCGCCCAGGGTACACTACAGATACGCAGTATTTT.

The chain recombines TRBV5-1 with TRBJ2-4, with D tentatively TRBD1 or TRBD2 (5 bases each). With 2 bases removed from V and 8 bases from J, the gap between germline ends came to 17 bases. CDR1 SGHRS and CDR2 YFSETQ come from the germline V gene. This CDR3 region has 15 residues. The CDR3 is CASSFLPGRDHIQYF. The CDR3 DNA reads TGCGCCAGCAGCTTTTTGCCGGGACGGGATCACATTCAGTACTTC.